The clone carrying this TCR beta chain was counted a single time. This sample is part of a study of blood T cell repertoires in COVID-19. V was cut by 4 bases and J by 7 bases, with 7 bases left in between. Per germline, CDR1 MNHEY and CDR2 SMNVEV (reference sequence). The CDR3 runs 11 residues. TCRdb's table, derived via immunoSEQ multiplex PCR, lists solely in-frame clones and lacks some. The sample lists 20,000 to 25,000 clones, roughly 90% occurring once. The chain joins TRBV27 to TRBJ1-2; possible D gene TRBD1, 5 bases. The sequence was obtained from a woman older than 75 with active COVID-19. Material for sequencing was peripheral blood. The CDR3 DNA follows: TGTGCCAGCAGTTCTGGGGCTGGCTACACCTTC. Amino acids: CASSSGAGYTF.